This is a list of T cell receptor beta chains from one sample in a study of technical replicates of blood from several donors. TCRdb's table, derived via immunoSEQ multiplex PCR, lists solely in-frame clones and lacks some. The sample holds about 49,000 clones, about 94% seen once. Material: PBMCs. These receptors all stem from a human donor in good health. Some clones in this sample may be carry-over from other donors' samples. CDR3s include the opening cysteine and the closing phenylalanine or tryptophan. The D gene is left open where the match is weak. Some rows have no size entry. The others give once, few or many, or a class for an expanded clone.

clone_size j_call v_call d_call cdr3_nt cdr3_aa
NA TRBJ1-5 TRBV7-8 TRBD1 TGTGCCGCGGGGCAGGGGGTCAATCAGCCCCAGCATTTT CAAGQGVNQPQHF
NA TRBJ1-6 TRBV5-1 NA TGCGCCAGCAGCTTGGCCCTGACACCCAAAACCCTCCACTTT CASSLALTPKTLHF
NA TRBJ2-7 TRBV6-1 NA TGTGCCAGCAGTGAACTGGGCGGGTTCTACGAGCAGTACTTC CASSELGGFYEQYF
NA TRBJ1-3 TRBV5-4 NA TGTGCCAGCAGTCCGGGCGGCAGGGAGGGTGGAAACACCATATATTTT CASSPGGREGGNTIYF
NA TRBJ1-6 TRBV18 TRBD1 TGTGCCAGCTCACCACCGGGGACAGCCAATTCACCCCTCCACTTT CASSPPGTANSPLHF
NA TRBJ1-2 TRBV19 NA TGTGCCAGTAGTATAGGGCAGGGCGGCTATGGCTACACCTTC CASSIGQGGYGYTF
NA TRBJ2-2 TRBV7-2 NA TGTGCCAGCAGCTTAGCCGGCACCGGGGAGCTGTTTTTT CASSLAGTGELFF
few TRBJ2-5 TRBV2 NA TGTGCCAGCAGTCGGGGAGAGAGGGAGACCCAGTACTTC CASSRGERETQYF
NA TRBJ1-4 TRBV6-1 NA TGTGCCAGCACGAGGACCCCCAGGGAAGGGGAAAAACTGTTTTTT CASTRTPREGEKLFF
once TRBJ2-6 TRBV30 NA TGTGCCTGCGACATTTCTGGGGCCAACGTCCTGACTTTC CACDISGANVLTF
NA TRBJ2-7 TRBV29-1 NA TGCAGCGTTGGGGCGAGCTCCTACGAGCAGTACTTC CSVGASSYEQYF
NA TRBJ2-7 TRBV5-1 NA TGCGCCAGCAGCCCGGAGGTTGGCTCCTACGAGCAGTACTTC CASSPEVGSYEQYF
once TRBJ2-1 TRBV7-2 TRBD1 TGTGCCAGCAGCATCGACAGGGGTGTTCACAATGAGCAGTTCTTC CASSIDRGVHNEQFF
NA TRBJ2-1 TRBV11-3 NA TGTGCCAGCAGCTCCGTACCGGGACAAGTAAATGAGCAGTTCTTC CASSSVPGQVNEQFF
few TRBJ2-7 TRBV18 TRBD2 TGTGCCAGCTCGCTAGCGGGAGGGCCCTACGAGCAGTACTTC CASSLAGGPYEQYF
few TRBJ2-7 TRBV10-3 TRBD1 TGTGCCATCAGTGACCCGGGACAGCCACCCTACGAGCAGTACTTC CAISDPGQPPYEQYF
NA TRBJ2-5 TRBV2 NA TGTGCCAGCAACGACTGGCATGAAGAGACCCAGTACTTC CASNDWHEETQYF
NA TRBJ1-3 TRBV4-3 TRBD1 TGCGCCAGCAGCCCGCGGACAGGGCTTGGAAACACCATATATTTT CASSPRTGLGNTIYF
NA TRBJ1-3 TRBV29-1 TRBD1 TGCAGCGTGGGACAGGTCAACTCTGGAAACACCATATATTTT CSVGQVNSGNTIYF
NA TRBJ2-2 TRBV7-3 NA TGTGCCAGCAGCGCCAGCCCCAGCGTCAACACCGGGGAGCTGTTTTTT CASSASPSVNTGELFF
NA TRBJ1-5 TRBV14 NA TGTGCCACTTACGACGGGGATCGGCCCCAGCATTTT CATYDGDRPQHF
NA TRBJ2-5 TRBV9 TRBD2 TGTGCCAGCAGCCCCGGACTAGTAGAGACCCAGTACTTC CASSPGLVETQYF
NA TRBJ2-1 TRBV6-4 NA TGTGCCAGCAGTCCCCTCGAGCGGAGCTCCTACAATGAGCAGTTCTTC CASSPLERSSYNEQFF
NA TRBJ1-6 TRBV21-1 NA TGTGCCAGCAGCAAAGTATCAGGGGATTCACCCCTCCACTTT CASSKVSGDSPLHF
NA TRBJ1-3 TRBV19 TRBD1 TGTGCCAGTGGAGACAGGGATTTCGCTGGAAACACCATATATTTT CASGDRDFAGNTIYF
NA TRBJ1-2 TRBV4-1 TRBD1 TGCGCCAGCAGCCAGGCACAGGGGATGGGCGGCTATGGCTACACCTTC CASSQAQGMGGYGYTF
NA TRBJ1-6 TRBV7-9 NA TGTGCCAGCAGCGCCAAAGGACTACAGAATTCACCCCTCCACTTT CASSAKGLQNSPLHF
NA TRBJ1-1 TRBV29-1 NA TGCAGCACCTCGGTTAGTCTGGACACTGAAGCTTTCTTT CSTSVSLDTEAFF
NA TRBJ1-2 TRBV7-2 NA TGTGCCAGCAGCCCCCGGTCTACCGCGCTAAACTATGGCTACACCTTC CASSPRSTALNYGYTF
NA TRBJ1-2 TRBV6-5 TRBD1 TGTGCCAGCAGCTACGGGACAGGGGGCGGCTACACCTTC CASSYGTGGGYTF
NA TRBJ2-7 TRBV15 NA TGTGCCACCAGCAGAGACTTACCACCCTCGACTGGAAGCTCCTACGAGCAGTACTTC CATSRDLPPSTGSSYEQYF
NA TRBJ1-2 TRBV19 NA TGTGCCAGTAGTACACAGGATTTCTATGGCTACACCTTC CASSTQDFYGYTF
NA TRBJ2-2 TRBV5-6 TRBD1 TGTGCCAGCAGCAAATCGTCGGGACAGGGGACCGGGGAGCTGTTTTTT CASSKSSGQGTGELFF
NA TRBJ2-3 TRBV6-1 NA TGTGCCAGCAGTTCAGGGGATGGGACAGATACGCAGTATTTT CASSSGDGTDTQYF
NA TRBJ2-6 TRBV7-2 TRBD2 TGTGCCAGCAGCTTCTCTAGCGGGAGCTCTGGGGCCAACGTCCTGACTTTC CASSFSSGSSGANVLTF
NA TRBJ2-5 TRBV4-3 TRBD2 TGCGCCAGCAGCCAAGATAGACTAGCGGGGGGGTCTGGGGAAGAGACCCAGTACTTC CASSQDRLAGGSGEETQYF
NA TRBJ1-1 TRBV2 NA TGTGCCAGCAGTACTCTGATGAACACTGAAGCTTTCTTT CASSTLMNTEAFF